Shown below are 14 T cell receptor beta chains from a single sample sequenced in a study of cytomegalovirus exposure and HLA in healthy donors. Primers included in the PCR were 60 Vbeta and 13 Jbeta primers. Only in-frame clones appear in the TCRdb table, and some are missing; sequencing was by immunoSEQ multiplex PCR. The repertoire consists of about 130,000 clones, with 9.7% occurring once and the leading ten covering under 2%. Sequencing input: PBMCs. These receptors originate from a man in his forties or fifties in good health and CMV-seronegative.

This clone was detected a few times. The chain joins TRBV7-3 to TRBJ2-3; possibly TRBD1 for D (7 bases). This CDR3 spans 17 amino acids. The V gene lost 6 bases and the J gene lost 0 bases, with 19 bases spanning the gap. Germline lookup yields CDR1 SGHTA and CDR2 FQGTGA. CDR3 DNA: TGTGCCAGCAGTCCACACATCAGGGGGACTAGCACAGATACGCAGTATTTT. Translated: CASSPHIRGTSTDTQYF.

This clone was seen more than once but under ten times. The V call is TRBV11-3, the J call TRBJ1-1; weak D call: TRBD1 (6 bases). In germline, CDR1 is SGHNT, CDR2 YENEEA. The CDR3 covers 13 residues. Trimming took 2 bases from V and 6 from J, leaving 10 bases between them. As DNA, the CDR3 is TGTGCCAGCAGCTTATCAGGGGCCGCTGAAGCTTTCTTT. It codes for CASSLSGAAEAFF.

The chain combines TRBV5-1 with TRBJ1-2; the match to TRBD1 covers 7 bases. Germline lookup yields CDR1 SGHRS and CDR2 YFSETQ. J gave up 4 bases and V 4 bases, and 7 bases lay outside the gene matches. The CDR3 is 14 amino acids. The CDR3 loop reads CASSGRQGPYGYTF. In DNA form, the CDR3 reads TGCGCCAGCAGCGGGAGACAGGGACCCTATGGCTACACCTTC.

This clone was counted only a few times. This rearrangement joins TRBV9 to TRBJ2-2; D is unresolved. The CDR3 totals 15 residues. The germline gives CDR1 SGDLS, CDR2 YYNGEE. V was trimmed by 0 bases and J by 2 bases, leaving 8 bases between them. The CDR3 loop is CASSVANVNTGELFF. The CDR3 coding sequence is TGTGCCAGCAGCGTAGCTAACGTTAACACCGGGGAGCTGTTTTTT.

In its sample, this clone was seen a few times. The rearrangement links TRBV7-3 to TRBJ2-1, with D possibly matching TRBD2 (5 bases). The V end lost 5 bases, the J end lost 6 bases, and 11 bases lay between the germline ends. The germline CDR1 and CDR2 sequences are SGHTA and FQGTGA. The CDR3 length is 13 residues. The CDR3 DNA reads TGTGCCAGCAGCCCCGGACGGGGCAATGAGCAGTTCTTC. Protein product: CASSPGRGNEQFF.

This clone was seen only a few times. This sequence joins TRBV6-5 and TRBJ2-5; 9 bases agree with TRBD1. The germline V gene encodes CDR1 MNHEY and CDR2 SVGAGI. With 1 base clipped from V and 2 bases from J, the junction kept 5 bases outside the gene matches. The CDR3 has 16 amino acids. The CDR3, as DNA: TGTGCCAGCAGTTACTTGGGGACAGGGACACAAGAGACCCAGTACTTC. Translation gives CASSYLGTGTQETQYF.

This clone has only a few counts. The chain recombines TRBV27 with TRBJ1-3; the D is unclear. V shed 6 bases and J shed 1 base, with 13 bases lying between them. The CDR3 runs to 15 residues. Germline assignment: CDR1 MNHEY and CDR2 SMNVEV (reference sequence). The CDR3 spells CASSSGIRSGNTIYF. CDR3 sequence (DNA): TGTGCCAGCAGCTCGGGGATTCGGTCTGGAAACACCATATATTTT.

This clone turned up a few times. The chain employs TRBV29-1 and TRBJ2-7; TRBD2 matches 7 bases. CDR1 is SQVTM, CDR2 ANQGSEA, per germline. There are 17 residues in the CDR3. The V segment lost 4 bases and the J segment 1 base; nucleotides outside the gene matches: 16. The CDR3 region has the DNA TGCAGCGTTGGGTCCTTCCCGGGGGGAGAGCCTTCCTACGAGCAGTACTTC. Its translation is CSVGSFPGGEPSYEQYF.

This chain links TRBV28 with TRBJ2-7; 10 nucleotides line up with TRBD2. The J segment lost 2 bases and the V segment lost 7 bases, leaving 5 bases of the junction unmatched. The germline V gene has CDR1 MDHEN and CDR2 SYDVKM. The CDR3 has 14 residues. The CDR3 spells CASNLAGVTYEQYF. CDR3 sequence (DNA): TGTGCCAGCAATCTAGCGGGAGTAACCTACGAGCAGTACTTC.

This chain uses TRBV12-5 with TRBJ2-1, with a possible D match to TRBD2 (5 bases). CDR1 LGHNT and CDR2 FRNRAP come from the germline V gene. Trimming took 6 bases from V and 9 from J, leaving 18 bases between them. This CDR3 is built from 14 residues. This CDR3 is CASGRVAPPGEQFF. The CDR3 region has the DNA TGTGCTAGTGGGCGGGTAGCGCCCCCGGGTGAGCAGTTCTTC.

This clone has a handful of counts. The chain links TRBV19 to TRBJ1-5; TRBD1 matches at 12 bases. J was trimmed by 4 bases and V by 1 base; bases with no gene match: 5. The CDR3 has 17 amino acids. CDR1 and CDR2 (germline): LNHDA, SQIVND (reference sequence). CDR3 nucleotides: TGTGCCAGTAGTATAGTGGGACAGGGGGCGGATAATCAGCCCCAGCATTTT. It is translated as CASSIVGQGADNQPQHF.

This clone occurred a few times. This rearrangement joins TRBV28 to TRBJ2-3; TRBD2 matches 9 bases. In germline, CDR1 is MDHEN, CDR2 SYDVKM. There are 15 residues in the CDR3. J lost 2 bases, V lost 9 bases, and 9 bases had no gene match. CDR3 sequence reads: CASSLPGLATDTQYF. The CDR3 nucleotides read TGTGCCAGTAGTCTTCCGGGACTAGCCACAGATACGCAGTATTTT.

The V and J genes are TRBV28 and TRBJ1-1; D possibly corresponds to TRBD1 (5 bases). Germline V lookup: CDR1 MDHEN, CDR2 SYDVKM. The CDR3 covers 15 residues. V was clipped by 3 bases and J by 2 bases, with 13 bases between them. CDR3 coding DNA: TGTGCCAGCAGTTTTCCGAGACAGTCCAACACTGAAGCTTTCTTT. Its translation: CASSFPRQSNTEAFF.

CDR3 sequence: CSVPGLAVAAEAFF. The CDR3 nucleotides are TGCAGCGTTCCGGGTCTGGCGGTTGCGGCTGAAGCTTTCTTT. The chain recombines TRBV29-1 with TRBJ1-1, with unresolved D. V shed 5 bases and J shed 6 bases, with 19 bases lying between them. There are 14 residues in the CDR3. CDR1 and CDR2 from the germline V gene are SQVTM and ANQGSEA.